The 18 T cell receptor beta chains below come from one sample, sequenced in a study of TIL therapy for anti-PD-1-resistant metastatic lung cancer. The immunoSEQ assay was v3. This table comes from immunoSEQ multiplex PCR, and its TCRdb copy is limited to in-frame clones, with some not included. The sample holds 50,000 or so clones, roughly 85% seen once. The sample's time point: pre-treatment sample, taken before nivolumab and TIL therapy. This sample comprised blood, obtained at baseline. The receptors come from a woman between 30 and 79 years old with non-small cell lung cancer.

CDR3 region: CASSLIWHSISYEQYF. CDR3 bases: TGTGCCAGCAGCCTAATATGGCACAGCATCTCCTACGAGCAGTACTTC. The chain recombines TRBV9 with TRBJ2-7; D uncertain. Germline loops: CDR1 SGDLS, CDR2 YYNGEE. The CDR3 has 16 residues. V gave up 4 bases and J gave up 0 bases, with 17 bases separating them.

This clone was observed a few times. This chain links TRBV7-9 with TRBJ2-1, with 13 bases identical to TRBD2. Germline CDR1 is SEHNR and CDR2 is FQNEAQ (reference sequence). The V segment lost 4 bases and the J segment 6 bases; nucleotides outside the gene matches: 15. CDR3 length: 19 residues. The CDR3 region has the DNA TGTGCCAGCAGCTCCCCCAAACTAGCGGGAGGGCCAGGCGGCAATGAGCAGTTCTTC. Its translation: CASSSPKLAGGPGGNEQFF.

V gene TRBV6-1 combines with J gene TRBJ2-1; TRBD2 matches at 10 bases. Germline values: CDR1 MNHNS, CDR2 SASEGT. This CDR3 has 17 amino acids. After removal of 3 bases from V and 7 bases from J, the junction contained 12 bases not matched to a gene. The CDR3 DNA sequence: TGTGCCAGCAGTGAGGGGGCTAGCGGGGGATCGAGGAATGAGCAGTTCTTC. Its translation is CASSEGASGGSRNEQFF.

This clone was counted once. V usage is TRBV7-9 and J usage is TRBJ1-2; no clear D. V dropped 3 bases and J dropped 0 bases, with 14 bases sitting between them. The CDR3 spans 16 residues. The germline V gene encodes CDR1 SEHNR and CDR2 FQNEAQ (reference sequence). The CDR3 DNA sequence: TGTGCCAGCAGCTTCGCCCCCGCAGATTCTAACTATGGCTACACCTTC. It encodes CASSFAPADSNYGYTF.

The J gene is TRBJ2-2, the V gene TRBV19; 7 bases match TRBD1. Germline V CDR1 and CDR2: LNHDA, SQIVND (reference sequence). J lost 7 bases, V lost 5 bases, and 10 bases had no gene match. This CDR3 region has 15 residues. The CDR3, as DNA: TGTGCCAGTAGTCGAACAGGGGAAATTGACGGGGAGCTGTTTTTT. It specifies CASSRTGEIDGELFF.

The CDR3 sequence: CSVENQGSSGYTF. CDR3 DNA sequence: TGCAGCGTTGAGAATCAGGGCAGCTCTGGCTACACCTTC. This sequence joins TRBV29-1 and TRBJ1-2; the D gene is possibly TRBD1 (5 bases). The CDR3 spans 13 residues. Between the trimmed V and J ends, which lost 3 bases and 7 bases, there was a span of 15 bases. From germline, CDR1 is SQVTM and CDR2 ANQGSEA.

This clone has more than one count but fewer than ten. The chain is built from TRBV7-2 and TRBJ1-4; 7 nucleotides align to TRBD1. With 0 bases clipped from V and 9 bases from J, the junction kept 10 bases outside the gene matches. The CDR3 has 16 amino acids. From germline, CDR1 is SGHTA and CDR2 FQGNSA. This chain's CDR3 is CASSLAMGQRGKKLFF. The CDR3 DNA reads TGTGCCAGCAGCTTAGCGATGGGACAGAGGGGTAAAAAACTGTTTTTT.

This chain links TRBV5-5 with TRBJ1-5, with TRBD1 matching over 9 bases. CDR1 and CDR2 from the germline V gene are SGHKS and YYEKEE (reference sequence). V lost 0 bases, J lost 7 bases, and 5 bases stayed unmatched. CDR3 length: 15 residues. The CDR3 bases are TGTGCCAGCAGCTTGGGGGACAGGGTAGGCCAGCCCCAGCATTTT. This encodes CASSLGDRVGQPQHF.

The gene calls are TRBV5-1 and TRBJ2-1, with TRBD1 identical over 7 bases. CDR1 is SGHRS and CDR2 is YFSETQ in the germline V gene. CDR3 length: 15 amino acids. V lost 6 bases and J lost 3; bases outside the gene matches: 9. The CDR3 bases are TGCGCCAGCACCATATACTGGGACAGCTACAATGAGCAGTTCTTC. Its protein is CASTIYWDSYNEQFF.

The rearrangement joins TRBV18 to TRBJ1-1; the D is unclear. Trimming removed 0 bases at V and 0 bases at J, with 5 bases between. The CDR3 has 14 amino acids. The V gene's germline CDR1 is KGHSH and CDR2 LQKENI. The DNA of the CDR3 is TGTGCCAGCTCACCACCGTCAGTGAACACTGAAGCTTTCTTT. This gives the protein CASSPPSVNTEAFF. The full variable domain, in which reference TRBV18 and TRBJ1-1 provide the parts outside the CDR3, is NAGVMQNPRHLVRRRGQEARLRCSPMKGHSHVYWYRQLPEEGLKFMVYLQKENIIDESGMPKERFSAEFPKEGPSILRIQQVVRGDSAAYFCASSPPSVNTEAFFGQGTRLTVV.

The chain is built from TRBV5-4 and TRBJ2-7; possibly TRBD1 for D (5 bases). Trimming left V 0 bases short and J 2 bases short, with 9 bases between. Germline-derived CDR1 and CDR2 are SGHNT and YYREEE (reference sequence). The CDR3 extends over 14 amino acids. The CDR3 DNA is TGTGCCAGCAGCTTGGATGGGGCAACCTACGAGCAGTACTTC. It translates to CASSLDGATYEQYF.

The genes are TRBV13 and TRBJ2-7; 7 positions agree with TRBD1. The CDR3 loop spans 14 amino acids. V dropped 6 bases and J dropped 1; count of bases not matched to a gene: 6. Per germline, CDR1 PRHDT and CDR2 FYEKMQ (reference sequence). The CDR3 coding sequence is TGTGCCAGCAGGAGGGGGACAGTATCCTACGAGCAGTACTTC. Translated, it gives CASRRGTVSYEQYF.

V usage is TRBV5-6 and J usage is TRBJ2-7; 9 bases agree with TRBD1. Per germline, CDR1 SGHDT and CDR2 YYEEEE. The CDR3 is 16 amino acids. V lost 3 bases to trimming and J lost 4 bases; unmatched junction nucleotides: 11. CDR3 sequence (DNA): TGTGCCAGCAGCTATACCGGGACAGGGTCGATTTACGAGCAGTACTTC. Protein sequence: CASSYTGTGSIYEQYF.

This clone was counted only a few times. The chain employs TRBV7-2 and TRBJ1-5; the match to TRBD1 covers 7 bases. The CDR3 has 14 residues. From germline, CDR1 is SGHTA and CDR2 FQGNSA. V was pared by 1 base and J by 6 bases, with 3 bases of the junction left unmatched. CDR3 amino acids: CASSLGQGGQPQHF. The CDR3 nucleotides are TGTGCCAGCAGCTTAGGACAGGGAGGTCAGCCCCAGCATTTT.

This sequence joins TRBV19 and TRBJ1-2; tentatively, D is TRBD1 (5 bases). Germline CDR1 reads LNHDA; CDR2 reads SQIVND (reference sequence). V shed 5 bases and J shed 3 bases, with 13 bases lying between them. The CDR3 covers 14 residues. For the CDR3, the DNA is TGTGCCAGTAGTCCCCGGGGAGGGGACTATGGCTACACCTTC. Translated: CASSPRGGDYGYTF.

Only a few counts were recorded for this clone. The chain carries TRBV30 and TRBJ2-7; 10 bases map to TRBD1. The CDR3 contains 13 residues. Trimming took 5 bases from V and 7 from J; bases not matched to a gene: 8. Looked up from germline, CDR1 is GTSNPN and CDR2 is SVGIG (reference sequence). CDR3 sequence (DNA): TGTGCCTGGGACGACAGGGGGCGACGGGAGCAGTACTTC. It yields the protein CAWDDRGRREQYF.

The rearrangement joins TRBV5-1 to TRBJ2-7; TRBD2 matches at 7 bases. There are 17 residues in the CDR3. Germline CDR1 and CDR2: SGHRS and YFSETQ. Trimming at V came to 0 bases and at J to 1 base, leaving 10 bases not matched to a gene. Written as DNA, the CDR3 is TGCGCCAGCAGCTTGGATCAGGCGGGAGTTATATCCTACGAGCAGTACTTC. It encodes CASSLDQAGVISYEQYF.

The rearrangement links TRBV4-1 to TRBJ1-2; D ambiguous. In germline, CDR1 is MGHRA, CDR2 YSYEKL. The CDR3 is 15 amino acids. The germline V and J ends were trimmed by 2 bases and 0 bases, with 10 bases remaining between them. The CDR3 nucleotides are TGCGCCAGCAGCCAAAACGTCAACTCTAACTATGGCTACACCTTC. This translates into CASSQNVNSNYGYTF.